This T cell receptor (beta chain) comes out of a study of somatic mutations in cytotoxic T cells in rheumatoid arthritis. The V gene's germline CDR1 is LGHNA and CDR2 YSLEER. Trimming shortened V by 3 bases and J by 4 bases, and 15 bases separated the two germline ends. The CDR3 runs 15 residues. The repertoire was sequenced with immunoSEQ multiplex PCR; TCRdb's copy has only in-frame clones and lacks some. This sample has fewer than 25,000 clones, with nearly 80% found just once. The J gene is TRBJ1-2, the V gene TRBV4-3; D may be TRBD1 (6 bases). The origin of this receptor is an adult with rheumatoid arthritis. The sequencing sample was made of CD8+ T cells sorted from blood. The CDR3 nucleotides read TGCGCCAGCAGCCATAAGGGGGAGGTTTTCTATGGCTACACCTTC. This encodes CASSHKGEVFYGYTF.